The clone carrying this T cell receptor beta chain was counted at least ten times. RNA was extracted from bulk tissue without any cell sorting. Between August and November 2014, newly diagnosed, chemotherapy-naive lung cancer patients underwent thoracic surgery in China. The CDR3 length is 12 residues. Germline loops: CDR1 PRHDT, CDR2 FYEKMQ (reference sequence). V was trimmed by 6 bases and J by 7 bases, leaving 9 bases between them. A modified ARM-PCR protocol with three rounds of nested PCR amplified TCRbeta. Each CDR3 protein gets one entry after TCRdb re-called the multiplex PCR reads with MiXCR. This table holds about 82,000 distinct CDR3 sequences, around four fifths found once. The sample originates from a study of tumor and adjacent non-tumor tissue in lung cancer.

The sample taken for sequencing was lung tumor tissue. The genes are TRBV13 and TRBJ2-2; D is perhaps TRBD1 or TRBD2 (5 bases each). The receptor comes from a woman in her fifties or sixties with non-small cell lung cancer. CDR3 sequence: CASRGTNGELFF. The CDR3 bases are TGTGCCAGCAGAGGGACGAACGGGGAGCTGTTTTTT.